A single sample gave rise to the 31 T cell receptor beta chains below, sequenced in a study of T cells expressing NK-cell markers. TCRdb reprocessed the 5' RACE reads; each CDR3 protein has one entry and no DNA is given. Its clone listing holds over 120,000 distinct CDR3 sequences. The sample was blood T cells: a sorted CD56 or NKG2C T cell subset, CD4+ or CD8+ T cells, or bulk PBMC T cells (not recorded which). These receptors originate from a man aged 18 to 30 in good health.

The chain employs TRBV20-1 and TRBJ1-1. Germline CDR1 is DFQATT and CDR2 is SNEGSKA (reference sequence). The CDR3 consists of 13 residues. Here the CDR3 reads CSASTAENTEAFF.

The chain couples TRBV27 to TRBJ2-3; lacking DNA, the TRBD2 call made by TCRdb goes unchecked. The germline CDR1 and CDR2 sequences are MNHEY and SMNVEV (reference sequence). The CDR3 sequence is 15 residues long. Here the CDR3 reads CASSLGTTSEDTQYF.

The chain employs TRBV29-1 and TRBJ1-2; TCRdb's D call, TRBD1, is unchecked because there is no DNA. CDR3 length equals 13 residues. Per germline, CDR1 SQVTM and CDR2 ANQGSEA. The CDR3 sequence is CSALQGSNYGYTF.

The V gene is TRBV28, the J gene TRBJ2-7; TCRdb's D call of TRBD1 is untestable without DNA. The germline V gene encodes CDR1 MDHEN and CDR2 SYDVKM. The CDR3 has 14 amino acids. Here the CDR3 reads CASSLYGGGYEQYF.

J is TRBJ1-4 and V is TRBV12-3 or TRBV12-4. The CDR3 loop spans 13 amino acids. CDR3 loop: CASSFTENEKLFF.

The gene calls are TRBV9 and TRBJ2-1; the TCRdb call, TRBD1, lacks DNA for checking. The CDR3 sequence is 15 residues long. The germline gives CDR1 SGDLS, CDR2 YYNGEE. CDR3 sequence: CASSPEQGPYNEQFF.

This rearrangement joins TRBV4-1 to TRBJ2-3; TCRdb proposes TRBD2, but this gene call is untestable without DNA. This CDR3 has 17 residues. Germline-derived CDR1 and CDR2 are MGHRA and YSYEKL. The CDR3 here is CASSQVLREEPTDTQYF.

The J gene is TRBJ2-7, the V gene TRBV12-3 or TRBV12-4; TCRdb's D call of TRBD1 is untestable without DNA. CDR3 size: 15 residues. The CDR3 loop reads CASSPSGRILDEQYF.

The chain recombines TRBV6-1 with TRBJ2-1. CDR1 is MNHNS and CDR2 is SASEGT in the germline V gene. The CDR3 loop spans 13 amino acids. This CDR3 is CASSEVAYNEQFF.

This chain joins TRBV3-1 and TRBJ2-1. CDR1 and CDR2 from the germline V gene are LGHDT and YNNKEL (reference sequence). There are 17 residues in the CDR3. CDR3 sequence: CASSPDVPWSSYNEQFF.

The chain carries TRBV12-3 or TRBV12-4 and TRBJ2-3; the TRBD2 assignment by TCRdb is unverifiable without DNA. This CDR3 is 13 amino acids long. The CDR3 sequence: CASTLGRTDTQYF.

The chain employs TRBV6-2 or TRBV6-3 and TRBJ2-2; TCRdb reports TRBD1, a call that lacks DNA to check it against. The CDR3 extends over 15 amino acids. The germline V gene has CDR1 MNHEY and CDR2 SVGEGT. CDR3 loop: CASSYLSGGTGELFF.

The rearrangement joins TRBV9 to TRBJ2-1; absent DNA, TCRdb's TRBD2 call cannot be checked. This CDR3 spans 16 amino acids. Germline CDR1 reads SGDLS; CDR2 reads YYNGEE. The CDR3 sequence is CASSVGAGAVANEQFF.

V usage is TRBV28 and J usage is TRBJ2-1; TCRdb's D call, TRBD2, is unchecked because there is no DNA. CDR3 length: 15 amino acids. Germline CDR1 reads MDHEN; CDR2 reads SYDVKM. CDR3 amino acids: CASTPSSGSWNEQFF.

This chain uses TRBV20-1 with TRBJ2-1; the D gene TCRdb calls, TRBD2, cannot be checked with no DNA. CDR1 is DFQATT and CDR2 is SNEGSKA in the germline V gene (reference sequence). The CDR3 extends over 14 amino acids. This CDR3 is CSASGTPTDNEQFF.

The chain recombines TRBV6-5 with TRBJ1-3. CDR1 and CDR2 from the germline V gene are MNHEY and SVGAGI. The CDR3 has 11 residues. CDR3 residues: CAIRGGNTIYF.

The chain combines TRBV7-7 with TRBJ2-2; absent DNA, TCRdb's TRBD2 call cannot be checked. Germline values: CDR1 SSHAT, CDR2 FNYEAQ (reference sequence). The CDR3 length is 15 residues. The CDR3 reads CASSPRTSGTGELFF.

This chain joins TRBV4-3 and TRBJ1-2. Germline V gene data show CDR1 as LGHNA and CDR2 as YSLEER. This CDR3 comprises 13 residues. The CDR3 sequence: CASSQDGNYGYTF.

This chain uses TRBV21-1 with TRBJ2-2; as DNA is missing, the TRBD2 call by TCRdb cannot be tested. TRBV21-1 is marked as a pseudogene. The CDR3 has 20 amino acids. CDR3 region: CASSKGPGTSGRGRTGELFF.

The chain links TRBV11-2 to TRBJ1-4. The CDR3 loop spans 14 amino acids. CDR1 and CDR2 (germline): SGHAT, FQNNGV. The CDR3 region is CASSLEATNEKLFF.

This chain joins TRBV30 and TRBJ2-7; the TCRdb D gene call, TRBD1, has no DNA to confirm it. The length of the CDR3 is 12 residues. Germline V gene sequence: CDR1 GTSNPN, CDR2 SVGIG (reference sequence). This chain's CDR3 is CAWSVGGYEQYF.

V gene TRBV12-3 or TRBV12-4 combines with J gene TRBJ2-5; lacking DNA, the TRBD1 call made by TCRdb goes unchecked. CDR3 length equals 12 residues. This CDR3 reads CASTGQQETQYF.

The chain has TRBV7-6 and TRBJ2-7; TCRdb's D call, TRBD2, is unchecked because there is no DNA. The CDR3 is made up of 17 amino acids. Germline lookup yields CDR1 SGHVS and CDR2 FNYEAQ. This CDR3 is CASSLDPGLAGFYEQYF.

The J gene is TRBJ2-3, the V gene TRBV18; TCRdb's assignment of TRBD1 cannot be checked, as there is no DNA. The length of the CDR3 is 18 residues. Germline V gene lookup returns CDR1 KGHSH and CDR2 LQKENI. The CDR3 protein is CASSHKTLGGGYTDTQYF.

The chain links TRBV6-2 or TRBV6-3 to TRBJ2-3; the TCRdb D gene call, TRBD2, has no DNA to confirm it. Germline V CDR1 and CDR2: MNHEY, SVGEGT. This CDR3 has 16 amino acids. This chain's CDR3 is CASSFRLAGGPDTQYF.

The chain is built from TRBV9 and TRBJ1-2. The CDR3 covers 12 residues. CDR1 is SGDLS, CDR2 YYNGEE, per germline. CDR3 residues: CASSVGVGGYTF.

The chain uses TRBV7-9 and TRBJ2-6. CDR1 SEHNR and CDR2 FQNEAQ come from the germline V gene (reference sequence). CDR3 size: 11 residues. The CDR3 spells CAASGANVLTF.

The chain recombines TRBV29-1 with TRBJ2-6; as DNA is missing, the TRBD1 call by TCRdb cannot be tested. Per germline, CDR1 SQVTM and CDR2 ANQGSEA. The CDR3 is 18 residues long. Here the CDR3 reads CSVEDEDRGEAGANVLTF.

The V gene is TRBV4-2, the J gene TRBJ2-2; with no DNA, the TCRdb D assignment of TRBD1 cannot be verified. This CDR3 contains 15 residues. Germline assignment: CDR1 LGHNA and CDR2 YNFKEQ. CDR3 residues: CASSQEGQSTGELFF.

V is TRBV2 and J is TRBJ2-7; TCRdb outputs TRBD2, but without DNA this stays unchecked. The CDR3 loop spans 15 amino acids. Germline V gene sequence: CDR1 SNHLY, CDR2 FYNNEI. The CDR3 spells CASRARVVGSYEQYF.

The chain links TRBV5-4 to TRBJ2-1. Germline values: CDR1 SGHNT, CDR2 YYREEE (reference sequence). CDR3 length equals 14 residues. The CDR3 loop is CASSDNDEYNEQFF.